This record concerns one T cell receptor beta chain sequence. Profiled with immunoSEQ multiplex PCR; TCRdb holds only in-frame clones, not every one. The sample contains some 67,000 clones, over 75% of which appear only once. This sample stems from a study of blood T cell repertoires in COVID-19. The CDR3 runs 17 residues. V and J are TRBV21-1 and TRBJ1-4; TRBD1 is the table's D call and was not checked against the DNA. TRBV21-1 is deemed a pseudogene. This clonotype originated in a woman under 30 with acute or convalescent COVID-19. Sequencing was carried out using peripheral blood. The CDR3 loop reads CASTRSDRVPKNEKLFF. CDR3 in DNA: TGTGCCAGCACCCGTAGTGACAGGGTGCCTAAGAATGAAAAACTGTTTTTT.